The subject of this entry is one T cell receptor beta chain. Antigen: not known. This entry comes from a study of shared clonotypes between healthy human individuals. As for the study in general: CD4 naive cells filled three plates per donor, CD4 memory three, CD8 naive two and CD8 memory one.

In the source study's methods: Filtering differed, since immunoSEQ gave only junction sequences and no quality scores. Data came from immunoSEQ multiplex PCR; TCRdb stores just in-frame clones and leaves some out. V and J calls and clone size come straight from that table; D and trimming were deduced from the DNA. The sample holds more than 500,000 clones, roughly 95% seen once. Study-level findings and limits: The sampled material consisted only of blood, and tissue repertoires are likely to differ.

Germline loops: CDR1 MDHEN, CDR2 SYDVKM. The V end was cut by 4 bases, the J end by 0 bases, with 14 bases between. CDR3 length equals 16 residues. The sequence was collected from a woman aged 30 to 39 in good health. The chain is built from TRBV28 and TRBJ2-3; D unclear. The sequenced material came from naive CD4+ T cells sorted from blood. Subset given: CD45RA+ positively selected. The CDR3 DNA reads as TGTGCCAGCAGTTCCTTTGGCAGCCCTAGCACAGATACGCAGTATTTT. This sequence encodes CASSSFGSPSTDTQYF.